Shown below are 14 T cell receptor beta chains from a single sample sequenced in a study of CD4 T cell repertoires in COVID-19. Generated by immunoSEQ multiplex PCR, the TCRdb table keeps only in-frame clones and is missing some. The sample records around 23,000 clones, approximately 93% being singletons. These memory T cells were uncultured and sequenced directly after ex vivo isolation. The sample in question was circulating follicular helper CD4+ T cells (cTfh) from blood, obtained before the COVID-19 pandemic. The receptors originated from a human donor who had COVID-19.

The gene calls are TRBV10-3 and TRBJ2-7; 7 bases match TRBD1. Germline lookup yields CDR1 ENHRY and CDR2 SYGVKD. This CDR3 spans 14 amino acids. Trimming cost V 7 bases and J 0 bases; bases outside gene matches: 6. CDR3 loop: CAINRDRSSYEQYF. CDR3 DNA: TGTGCCATCAATAGGGACAGAAGCTCCTACGAGCAGTACTTC.

This clone occurred once. The genes are TRBV6-1 and TRBJ2-1; 8 bases map to TRBD1. Germline lookup yields CDR1 MNHNS and CDR2 SASEGT. Unmatched junction bases numbered 7, after V lost 7 bases and J lost 2 bases. The CDR3 runs to 15 residues. The CDR3 spells CASNPDRATYNEQFF. The CDR3 coding sequence is TGTGCCAGCAACCCGGACAGGGCCACCTACAATGAGCAGTTCTTC.

Points on this clone: Other DNA variants within this sample encode the same CDR3. The V gene is TRBV25-1, the J gene TRBJ1-4, with TRBD1 as a possible D gene (5 bases). The CDR3 is 13 residues long. CDR1 is MGHDK and CDR2 is SYGVNS in the germline V gene. V lost 4 bases and J lost 15, with 18 bases in between. The CDR3 loop reads CASSGYTQGTMFF. The CDR3 bases are TGTGCCAGCAGTGGGTATACCCAGGGAACAATGTTTTTT.

The CDR3 region is CASRVGGAGNTIYF. The DNA of the CDR3 is TGTGCCAGCAGAGTTGGGGGGGCTGGAAACACCATATATTTT. This chain links TRBV28 with TRBJ1-3, with TRBD1 as a possible D gene (5 bases). Deletions cut 6 bases from V and 2 bases from J, with 11 bases between. The germline gives CDR1 MDHEN, CDR2 SYDVKM. The CDR3 has 14 amino acids. The whole variable domain, remainder taken from reference TRBV28 and TRBJ1-3, is DVKVTQSSRYLVKRTGEKVFLECVQDMDHENMFWYRQDPGLGLRLIYFSYDVKMKEKGDIPEGYSVSREKKERFSLILESASTNQTSMYLCASRVGGAGNTIYFGEGSWLTVV.

This chain joins TRBV21-1 and TRBJ1-3; the table assigns TRBD1, which was not confirmed against the DNA. TRBV21-1 is marked as a pseudogene. The CDR3 has 15 amino acids. The CDR3 region has the DNA TGTGCCAGCAGCAAAGCGGGGACAGACAAAAACACCATATATTTT. It translates to CASSKAGTDKNTIYF.

The chain combines TRBV27 with TRBJ2-7; TRBD1 agrees at 10 bases. Per the germline V gene, CDR1 is MNHEY and CDR2 is SMNVEV (reference sequence). This CDR3 has 17 amino acids. The V segment lost 5 bases and the J segment 3 bases; nucleotides outside the gene matches: 13. CDR3 residues: CASSRLTTGTGVYEQYF. CDR3 DNA: TGTGCCAGCAGTCGCTTGACGACCGGGACAGGGGTCTACGAGCAGTACTTC.

The genes are TRBV7-9 and TRBJ1-2; D gene ambiguous. This CDR3 is 13 amino acids long. Trimming left V 7 bases short and J 4 bases short, with 13 bases between. The germline V gene has CDR1 SEHNR and CDR2 FQNEAQ (reference sequence). The CDR3 sequence: CASTSGSSYGYTF. CDR3 coding DNA: TGTGCCAGCACCTCGGGTTCTAGCTATGGCTACACCTTC.

The gene calls are TRBV10-3 and TRBJ1-2; D is unresolved. V was pared by 1 base and J by 5 bases, with 11 bases between. Looked up from germline, CDR1 is ENHRY and CDR2 is SYGVKD. This CDR3 region has 14 residues. The CDR3 sequence: CAISEWQALYGYTF. The CDR3 region has the DNA TGTGCCATCAGTGAGTGGCAGGCACTGTATGGCTACACCTTC.

This sequence joins TRBV18 and TRBJ1-2; 7 bases line up with TRBD1. The CDR3 is 15 amino acids. Germline trimming cut 3 bases from V and 6 bases from J; bases unmatched to any gene: 10. The germline CDR1 and CDR2 sequences are KGHSH and LQKENI. The CDR3 sequence: CASSPYRQGNDGYTF. In DNA form, the CDR3 reads TGTGCCAGCTCACCCTACCGACAGGGAAACGATGGCTACACCTTC.

The V and J genes are TRBV7-2 and TRBJ2-2; D perhaps matches TRBD1 (6 bases). The germline V gene has CDR1 SGHTA and CDR2 FQGNSA. V was cut by 1 base and J by 1 base, with 10 bases left in between. The length of the CDR3 is 16 residues. As DNA, the CDR3 is TGTGCCAGCAGCTTAGTAGGACAGAAGAACACCGGGGAGCTGTTTTTT. It codes for CASSLVGQKNTGELFF.

The chain joins TRBV6-1 to TRBJ1-5; D not certain. The CDR3 covers 12 residues. V was cut by 3 bases and J by 6 bases, with 6 bases left in between. Germline CDR1 is MNHNS and CDR2 is SASEGT. CDR3: CASSDSGQPQHF. DNA of the CDR3: TGTGCCAGCAGTGACTCGGGTCAGCCCCAGCATTTT.

V is TRBV7-8 and J is TRBJ2-3; D is undetermined. Germline CDR1 reads SGHVS; CDR2 reads FQNEAQ. There are 14 residues in the CDR3. V was trimmed by 1 base and J by 4 bases, leaving 9 bases between them. The CDR3 DNA reads TGTGCCAGCAGCTTAGGAGACTCGGCAGATACGCAGTATTTT. Protein: CASSLGDSADTQYF.

The chain is built from TRBV6-1 and TRBJ2-7, with D possibly being TRBD1 (6 bases). Trimming took 3 bases from V and 2 from J, leaving 11 bases between them. The CDR3 has 14 residues. Germline CDR1 reads MNHNS; CDR2 reads SASEGT. The CDR3 reads CASSEVKGAYEQYF. The CDR3 nucleotides read TGTGCCAGCAGTGAGGTAAAGGGGGCCTACGAGCAGTACTTC.

J is TRBJ2-7 and V is TRBV4-2; 7 nucleotides agree with TRBD2. Germline CDR1 and CDR2: LGHNA and YNFKEQ. The CDR3 is made up of 15 amino acids. J gave up 0 bases and V 5 bases, and 7 bases lay outside the gene matches. The CDR3 reads CASSLLAASSYEQYF. The CDR3 DNA is TGTGCCAGCAGCTTGCTAGCGGCGAGCTCCTACGAGCAGTACTTC.